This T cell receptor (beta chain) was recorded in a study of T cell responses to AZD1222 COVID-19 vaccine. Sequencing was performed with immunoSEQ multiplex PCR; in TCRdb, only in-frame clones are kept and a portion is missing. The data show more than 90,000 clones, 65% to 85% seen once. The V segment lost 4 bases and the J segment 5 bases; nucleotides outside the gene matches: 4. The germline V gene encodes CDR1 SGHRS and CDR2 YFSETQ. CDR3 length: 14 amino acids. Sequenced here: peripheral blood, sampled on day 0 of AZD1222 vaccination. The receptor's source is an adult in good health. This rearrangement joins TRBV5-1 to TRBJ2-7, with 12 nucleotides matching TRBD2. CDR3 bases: TGCGCCAGCAGCCCGGGACTAGCGGGTAACGAGCAGTACTTC. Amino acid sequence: CASSPGLAGNEQYF.